Listed below are T cell receptor beta chains from one sample, sequenced in a study of blood T cells in healthy people across ages. TCRdb processed the 5' RACE reads anew with MiXCR; each CDR3 protein has one entry. The sample consists of around 870,000 distinct CDR3 sequences, under 35% of them appearing once. Sequencing was carried out using blood. The receptor set was obtained from a woman aged 80 or over in good health. Both conserved end residues are part of each CDR3. Each record gives: J gene, clone size, D gene, V gene, CDR3 protein, CDR3 DNA. D genes are given only for firm matches. A row's size may be missing; if present it is once, few, many or a size class.

j_call: TRBJ2-1
clone_size: few
d_call: TRBD2
v_call: TRBV9
cdr3_aa: CASSVAGFISGGPEYNEQFF
cdr3_nt: TGTGCCAGCAGCGTAGCTGGGTTCATTAGCGGGGGGCCGGAATACAATGAGCAGTTCTTC

j_call: TRBJ1-1
clone_size: NA
d_call: NA
v_call: TRBV20-1
cdr3_aa: CSARDDGAKAFF
cdr3_nt: TGCAGTGCTAGAGATGATGGAGCTAAGGCTTTCTTT

j_call: TRBJ2-3
clone_size: many
d_call: NA
v_call: TRBV20-1
cdr3_aa: CSARPSSIALTSTDTQYF
cdr3_nt: TGCAGTGCTAGACCCTCCAGCATAGCTTTAACTAGCACAGATACGCAGTATTTT

j_call: TRBJ1-6
clone_size: few
d_call: TRBD1
v_call: TRBV7-2
cdr3_aa: CASSLGVQGRGSPLHF
cdr3_nt: TGTGCCAGCAGCTTAGGCGTACAGGGGAGGGGGTCACCCCTCCACTTT

j_call: TRBJ2-5
clone_size: many
d_call: NA
v_call: TRBV29-1
cdr3_aa: CSARTETQYF
cdr3_nt: TGCAGCGCCCGGACGGAGACCCAGTACTTC

j_call: TRBJ2-5
clone_size: many
d_call: NA
v_call: TRBV20-1
cdr3_aa: CSARDPDSQETQYF
cdr3_nt: TGCAGTGCTAGAGATCCGGACAGTCAAGAGACCCAGTACTTC

j_call: TRBJ2-4
clone_size: many
d_call: NA
v_call: TRBV5-1
cdr3_aa: CASRGLGGTEQYF
cdr3_nt: TGCGCCAGCAGGGGGTTAGGAGGGACGGAGCAGTACTTC

j_call: TRBJ2-5
clone_size: NA
d_call: TRBD2
v_call: TRBV6-2/TRBV6-3
cdr3_aa: CASQTSGGEETQYF
cdr3_nt: TGTGCCAGCCAGACTAGCGGGGGGGAAGAGACCCAGTACTTC

j_call: TRBJ2-5
clone_size: NA
d_call: NA
v_call: TRBV5-4
cdr3_aa: CASSPLGGGKETQYF
cdr3_nt: TGTGCCAGCAGCCCCCTAGGGGGGGGAAAAGAGACCCAGTACTTC

j_call: TRBJ1-5
clone_size: many
d_call: NA
v_call: TRBV7-2
cdr3_aa: CASSPSPLRNQPQHF
cdr3_nt: TGTGCCAGCAGCCCTAGTCCGCTGAGGAATCAGCCCCAGCATTTT

j_call: TRBJ2-3
clone_size: many
d_call: TRBD2
v_call: TRBV20-1
cdr3_aa: CSAPTLALGLGLDTQYF
cdr3_nt: TGCAGTGCCCCGACATTGGCGCTGGGACTAGGACTAGATACGCAGTATTTT

j_call: TRBJ1-1
clone_size: NA
d_call: TRBD1
v_call: TRBV27
cdr3_aa: CASSLGRGQRNTEAFF
cdr3_nt: TGTGCCAGCAGTTTAGGCAGGGGGCAGAGGAACACTGAAGCTTTCTTT

j_call: TRBJ2-3
clone_size: NA
d_call: NA
v_call: TRBV7-9
cdr3_aa: CASSLNSITDTQYF
cdr3_nt: TGTGCCAGCAGCTTAAACTCGATCACAGATACGCAGTATTTT

j_call: TRBJ1-5
clone_size: few
d_call: NA
v_call: TRBV6-1
cdr3_aa: CASTRGFGNQPQHF
cdr3_nt: TGTGCCAGCACCCGGGGGTTCGGCAATCAGCCCCAGCATTTT

j_call: TRBJ2-6
clone_size: NA
d_call: NA
v_call: TRBV12-3/TRBV12-4
cdr3_aa: CASSSRRGAGANVRTF
cdr3_nt: TGTGCCAGCAGTTCGCGCAGGGGTGCTGGGGCCAACGTCCGGACTTTC

j_call: TRBJ2-3
clone_size: NA
d_call: TRBD2
v_call: TRBV7-7
cdr3_aa: CASSFRIGGVDTQYF
cdr3_nt: TGTGCCAGCAGCTTCCGTATCGGGGGGGTTGATACGCAGTATTTT

j_call: TRBJ1-3
clone_size: few
d_call: NA
v_call: TRBV4-3
cdr3_aa: CASSQDVRAGNTIYF
cdr3_nt: TGCGCCAGCAGCCAAGATGTGAGGGCTGGAAACACCATATATTTT

j_call: TRBJ1-1
clone_size: NA
d_call: NA
v_call: TRBV4-2
cdr3_aa: CASSQEGGRYYTEAFF
cdr3_nt: TGTGCCAGCAGCCAAGAAGGAGGCAGGTACTACACTGAAGCTTTCTTT

j_call: TRBJ2-7
clone_size: many
d_call: TRBD1
v_call: TRBV5-1
cdr3_aa: CASSQGQGPSYEQYF
cdr3_nt: TGCGCCAGCAGCCAAGGACAGGGCCCTTCCTACGAGCAGTACTTC

j_call: TRBJ2-2
clone_size: NA
d_call: TRBD2
v_call: TRBV7-9
cdr3_aa: CASSPDRTSGGTNTGELFF
cdr3_nt: TGTGCCAGCAGCCCAGACCGGACTAGCGGGGGGACTAACACCGGGGAGCTGTTTTTT

j_call: TRBJ2-4
clone_size: NA
d_call: TRBD1
v_call: TRBV6-5
cdr3_aa: CASRPRGQGKNIQYF
cdr3_nt: TGTGCCAGCAGACCAAGAGGACAGGGAAAAAACATTCAGTACTTC

j_call: TRBJ2-3
clone_size: few
d_call: NA
v_call: TRBV3-1
cdr3_aa: CASSPSHVDTQYF
cdr3_nt: TGTGCCAGCAGCCCCTCGCATGTAGATACGCAGTATTTT

j_call: TRBJ1-4
clone_size: NA
d_call: NA
v_call: TRBV4-2
cdr3_aa: CASSQVSATNEKLFF
cdr3_nt: TGTGCCAGCAGCCAAGTTTCCGCAACTAATGAAAAACTGTTTTTT

j_call: TRBJ2-1
clone_size: many
d_call: NA
v_call: TRBV7-2
cdr3_aa: CASSLSGEASYNEQFF
cdr3_nt: TGTGCCAGCAGCTTATCAGGGGAGGCCTCCTACAATGAGCAGTTCTTC

j_call: TRBJ1-1
clone_size: NA
d_call: NA
v_call: TRBV12-3/TRBV12-4
cdr3_aa: CASSPFDRNTEAFF
cdr3_nt: TGTGCCAGCAGCCCCTTCGACAGGAACACTGAAGCTTTCTTT

j_call: TRBJ2-3
clone_size: many
d_call: TRBD2
v_call: TRBV6-2/TRBV6-3
cdr3_aa: CASSYLLAGGRDTQYF
cdr3_nt: TGTGCCAGCAGTTACTTATTAGCGGGGGGGCGAGATACGCAGTATTTT

j_call: TRBJ1-2
clone_size: few
d_call: TRBD1
v_call: TRBV3-1
cdr3_aa: CASSQGRQGVIGYTF
cdr3_nt: TGTGCCAGCAGCCAAGGACGGCAGGGGGTCATTGGCTACACCTTC

j_call: TRBJ2-5
clone_size: few
d_call: NA
v_call: TRBV5-5
cdr3_aa: CASSLATGPQETQYF
cdr3_nt: TGTGCCAGCAGCTTGGCGACAGGCCCCCAAGAGACCCAGTACTTC

j_call: TRBJ2-1
clone_size: NA
d_call: NA
v_call: TRBV4-3
cdr3_aa: CASSHEVIGASYSEQFF
cdr3_nt: TGCGCCAGCAGCCATGAGGTAATAGGGGCCTCTTACAGTGAGCAGTTCTTC

j_call: TRBJ2-1
clone_size: NA
d_call: NA
v_call: TRBV5-1
cdr3_aa: CASSLDTQETQFF
cdr3_nt: TGCGCCAGCAGCTTGGACACCCAAGAGACCCAGTTCTTC

j_call: TRBJ1-2
clone_size: many
d_call: TRBD1
v_call: TRBV12-3/TRBV12-4
cdr3_aa: CASSLTDRAQGYTF
cdr3_nt: TGTGCCAGCAGTTTAACTGACAGGGCTCAGGGCTACACCTTC

j_call: TRBJ2-3
clone_size: NA
d_call: TRBD2
v_call: TRBV29-1
cdr3_aa: CSVTGTSGRTDTQYF
cdr3_nt: TGCAGCGTTACCGGGACTAGCGGGCGCACAGATACGCAGTATTTT

j_call: TRBJ2-5
clone_size: many
d_call: NA
v_call: TRBV18
cdr3_aa: CASSPAGLQETQYF
cdr3_nt: TGTGCCAGCTCACCAGCCGGGCTCCAAGAGACCCAGTACTTC

j_call: TRBJ2-5
clone_size: many
d_call: NA
v_call: TRBV29-1
cdr3_aa: CSVAPPGETQYF
cdr3_nt: TGCAGCGTTGCCCCCCCCGGAGAGACCCAGTACTTC

j_call: TRBJ2-2
clone_size: many
d_call: NA
v_call: TRBV7-2
cdr3_aa: CASSLGGIGELFF
cdr3_nt: TGTGCCAGCAGCTTAGGTGGGATCGGGGAGCTGTTTTTT

j_call: TRBJ2-3
clone_size: many
d_call: NA
v_call: TRBV20-1
cdr3_aa: CSARFGSDTQYF
cdr3_nt: TGCAGTGCTAGATTTGGTTCAGATACGCAGTATTTT

j_call: TRBJ2-7
clone_size: NA
d_call: TRBD1
v_call: TRBV20-1
cdr3_aa: CSASAQGAFYEQYF
cdr3_nt: TGCAGTGCTAGCGCCCAGGGGGCCTTCTACGAGCAGTACTTC

j_call: TRBJ2-5
clone_size: few
d_call: NA
v_call: TRBV19
cdr3_aa: CASSIAAGETQYF
cdr3_nt: TGTGCCAGTAGTATAGCGGCAGGAGAGACCCAGTACTTC

j_call: TRBJ2-5
clone_size: many
d_call: NA
v_call: TRBV2
cdr3_aa: CASSAIVGGLGTQYF
cdr3_nt: TGTGCCAGCAGCGCCATAGTAGGCGGCCTCGGGACCCAGTACTTC

j_call: TRBJ2-1
clone_size: NA
d_call: NA
v_call: TRBV3-1
cdr3_aa: CASSPPNREGEQFF
cdr3_nt: TGTGCCAGCAGCCCCCCGAACAGGGAAGGTGAGCAGTTCTTC

j_call: TRBJ2-1
clone_size: many
d_call: NA
v_call: TRBV7-9
cdr3_aa: CASRAGGGTVSFF
cdr3_nt: TGTGCCAGCAGGGCCGGAGGGGGCACGGTTTCGTTCTTC

j_call: TRBJ1-2
clone_size: NA
d_call: TRBD1
v_call: TRBV2
cdr3_aa: CARSYRGRGGYTF
cdr3_nt: TGTGCCCGCAGTTACAGGGGTCGAGGAGGCTACACCTTC